This TCR beta chain came from a study of cytomegalovirus exposure and HLA in healthy donors. This clone has just one count. PCR employed 60 Vbeta and 13 Jbeta primers. The repertoire was sequenced with immunoSEQ multiplex PCR; TCRdb's copy has only in-frame clones and lacks some. This table holds 170,000 or so clones, less than 85% found once. The CDR3 length is 16 residues. Germline CDR1 reads LGHNA; CDR2 reads YNFKEQ. Trimming cost V 0 bases and J 1 base; bases outside gene matches: 4. This clonotype originated in a boy between 10 and 17 years old in good health and CMV-seronegative. The sequencing input was PBMCs. V and J are TRBV4-2 and TRBJ2-7, with TRBD1 matching 9 bases. The DNA for the CDR3 is TGTGCCAGCAGCCAAGATGTGGGACAGGGTTCCTACGAGCAGTACTTC. Translated: CASSQDVGQGSYEQYF.